The 8 T cell receptor beta chains reported below all come from one sample, sequenced in a study of CD8 T cells in Susac syndrome. Reverse transcription of 0.5 to 1 ug RNA was performed with random hexamers. TCRdb re-called the immunoSEQ multiplex PCR reads through MiXCR, storing one row per CDR3 protein. The sample has about 200,000 distinct CDR3 sequences, around nine tenths seen once. The specimen sequenced was CD8+ T cells from PBMCs. The source of these receptors is a human donor with multiple sclerosis.

The chain couples TRBV25-1 to TRBJ2-3; TRBD2 agrees at 7 bases. The germline V gene has CDR1 MGHDK and CDR2 SYGVNS. This CDR3 comprises 14 residues. V gave up 4 bases and J gave up 2 bases; unmatched junction bases: 3. This CDR3 reads CASSVGRTTDTQYF. Here the CDR3 DNA reads TGTGCCAGCAGTGTCGGGAGGACCACAGATACGCAGTATTTT.

This CDR3 is CASTSPGTATDTQYF. The CDR3 DNA reads TGTGCCAGCACCAGCCCCGGGACAGCCACAGATACGCAGTATTTT. The chain employs TRBV2 and TRBJ2-3; 7 bases align to TRBD1. The V and J ends lost 7 bases and 2 bases, in that order; junction bases with no gene match: 9. The germline CDR1 and CDR2 sequences are SNHLY and FYNNEI. This CDR3 is built from 15 residues.

The V gene is TRBV19, the J gene TRBJ2-2; tentative D call: TRBD2 (6 bases). Germline V gene data show CDR1 as LNHDA and CDR2 as SQIVND (reference sequence). The CDR3 runs to 14 residues. With 6 bases removed from V and 6 bases from J, the gap between germline ends came to 14 bases. The CDR3, as DNA: TGTGCCAGTAGATACCCGAGGGAGGCCGGGGAGCTGTTTTTT. Its translation is CASRYPREAGELFF.

This clonotype was detected only once. The rearrangement uses TRBV2 and TRBJ1-1, with D perhaps TRBD1 (6 bases). CDR1 SNHLY and CDR2 FYNNEI come from the germline V gene. The CDR3 has 14 amino acids. Between the trimmed V and J ends, which lost 2 bases and 0 bases, there was a span of 7 bases. DNA for the CDR3: TGTGCCAGCAGTGAAAGGGGGATGAACACTGAAGCTTTCTTT. Translated: CASSERGMNTEAFF.

The rearrangement uses TRBV15 and TRBJ2-3, with D possibly TRBD2 on 6 matching bases. V lost 5 bases and J lost 4, with 19 bases in between. Germline CDR1 LNHNV, CDR2 YYDKDF (reference sequence). The CDR3 is 16 residues long. The CDR3 here is CATSLGKEGKADTQYF. The CDR3 coding sequence is TGTGCCACCAGCTTGGGGAAGGAGGGTAAGGCAGATACGCAGTATTTT. Full variable domain (outside the CDR3, taken from reference TRBV15 and TRBJ2-3): DAMVIQNPRYQVTQFGKPVTLSCSQTLNHNVMYWYQQKSSQAPKLLFHYYDKDFNNEADTPDNFQSRRPNTSFCFLDIRSPGLGDTAMYLCATSLGKEGKADTQYFGPGTRLTVL.

The chain joins TRBV15 to TRBJ2-2; no definite D call. Germline assignment: CDR1 LNHNV and CDR2 YYDKDF (reference sequence). Trimming cost V 0 bases and J 0 bases, with 8 bases left between them. This CDR3 has 16 residues. The CDR3 sequence: CATSRDGYSNTGELFF. In nucleotides, the CDR3 is TGTGCCACCAGCAGAGACGGGTATTCGAACACCGGGGAGCTGTTTTTT. The full variable domain, in which reference TRBV15 and TRBJ2-2 provide the parts outside the CDR3, is DAMVIQNPRYQVTQFGKPVTLSCSQTLNHNVMYWYQQKSSQAPKLLFHYYDKDFNNEADTPDNFQSRRPNTSFCFLDIRSPGLGDTAMYLCATSRDGYSNTGELFFGEGSRLTVL.

This clonotype was recorded once. The CDR3 protein is CASSQGSVGDGPWANVLTF. DNA for the CDR3: TGTGCCAGCAGCCAAGGATCGGTGGGCGATGGCCCCTGGGCCAACGTCCTGACTTTC. This rearrangement joins TRBV3-1 to TRBJ2-6, with unresolved D. The V and J ends lost 1 base and 5 bases respectively, with 21 bases between them. Per germline, CDR1 LGHDT and CDR2 YNNKEL (reference sequence). The CDR3 has 19 residues.

The chain uses TRBV7-9 and TRBJ1-3; possibly TRBD1 for D (5 bases). Germline-derived CDR1 and CDR2 are SEHNR and FQNEAQ (reference sequence). The V and J ends lost 1 base and 4 bases respectively, with 8 bases between them. The CDR3 loop spans 14 amino acids. CDR3 coding DNA: TGTGCCAGCAGCTTAGTCTCAGGGGGAAACACCATATATTTT. As protein: CASSLVSGGNTIYF.